This TCR beta chain was recorded in a study of T cell repertoires in cytomegalovirus infection. For the study at large: TCR beta signatures that were public indicated CMV infection and matching HLA type.

TCRdb redid the calling of the reads with MiXCR, one entry per CDR3 protein. The table records approximately 500,000 distinct CDR3 sequences, approximately 10% of them present only once. This clonotype was picked up many times. The germline V and J ends were trimmed by 6 bases and 1 base, with 6 bases remaining between them. The length of the CDR3 is 12 residues. CDR1 is ENHRY and CDR2 is SYGVKD in the germline V gene. The material sequenced was PBMCs. The clonotype was recovered from a human donor in good health (CMV status not recorded). Some clones in this sample may be carry-over from other donors' samples. The V gene is TRBV10-3, the J gene TRBJ1-1, with D possibly being TRBD1 (6 bases). The CDR3: CAIRDRNTEAFF. For the CDR3, the DNA is TGTGCCATCAGGGACAGGAACACTGAAGCTTTCTTT.